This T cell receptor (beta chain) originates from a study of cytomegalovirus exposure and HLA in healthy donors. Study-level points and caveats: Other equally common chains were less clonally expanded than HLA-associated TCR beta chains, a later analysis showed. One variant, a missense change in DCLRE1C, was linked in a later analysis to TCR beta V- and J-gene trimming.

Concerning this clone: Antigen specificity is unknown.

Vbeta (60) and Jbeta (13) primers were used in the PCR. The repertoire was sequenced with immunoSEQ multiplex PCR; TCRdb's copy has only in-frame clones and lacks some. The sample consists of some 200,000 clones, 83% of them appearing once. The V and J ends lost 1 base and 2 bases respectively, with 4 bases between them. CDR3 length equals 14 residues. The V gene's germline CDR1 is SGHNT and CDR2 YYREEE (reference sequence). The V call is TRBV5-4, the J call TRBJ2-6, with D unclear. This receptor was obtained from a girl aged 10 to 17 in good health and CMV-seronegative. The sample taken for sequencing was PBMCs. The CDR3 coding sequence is TGTGCCAGCAGCTTGTATGCTGGGGCCAACGTCCTGACTTTC. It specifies CASSLYAGANVLTF.